This TCR beta chain appears in the sequencing data of a study of T-cell memory formation after mild COVID-19 (dated by TCRdb to the early 2020s). In terms of the full investigation: TCR sequence clusters from the two donors were found to be largely donor specific. Two young, previously healthy adult volunteers made up the cohort, one male and one female. In a couple of donors, T-cell clones that expanded and contracted after mild COVID-19 were followed by sequencing TCRalpha and TCRbeta repertoires longitudinally. Findings and caveats that apply to the study as a whole: The study covered only a couple of mild cases, and larger cohorts including severe cases with pre-infection samples were considered necessary. Some responding clones were found in pre-infection memory, which suggests that pre-existing cross-reactive memory T cells took part in the SARS-CoV-2 response. Contracting CD4+ clones turned up mainly in the CM and EM memory subsets, whereas EMRA was where CD8+ clones were enriched. Clones contracting from day 15 to 85 had balanced CD4/CD8 phenotypes, while a second wave expanding from day 15 to 37 was biased towards CD4+. Whether the second-wave clones peaking on day 37 were SARS-CoV-2 specific was not confirmed.

PBMCs were isolated by Ficoll-Paque density gradient centrifugation. The CDR3 goes from the cysteine to the phenylalanine over 15 residues. The retained sequence is limited to the CDR3, 45 bases, with the frame set at the first base. V loses 7 bases of germline sequence and J loses 1 base, and the interval between the two ends is 16 bases. Via the germline V gene (reference sequence), CDR1 is LNHDA and CDR2 SQIVND. TCRdb lists the instrument as Illumina NovaSeq 6000. TCRalpha and TCRbeta cDNA libraries were constructed by 5'RACE with constant-segment primers, with sample barcodes and unique molecular identifiers being introduced. Trizol reagent was used to extract RNA from every sample. Amplification of the libraries took two PCR steps, and the second step added a second sample barcode plus Illumina TruSeq adapters. Sequencing of the libraries was done on an Illumina NovaSeq, producing 2 x 150 bp paired-end reads. The paper's processing steps were these. Reads were demultiplexed and collapsed into UMI-guided consensus sequences with migec v1.2.7. Using mixcr v2.1.11, the UMI consensuses were aligned to TRA and TRB V and J templates and assembled into clonotypes. A clonotype was counted as expanded or contracted only when both edgeR and NoisET called the clonotype significant, with the noise models trained on biological replicates. For edgeR calls, the cutoffs were a false discovery rate-adjusted p below 0.01 and a log2 fold-change threshold of 1. As an exploratory analysis of dynamics, max-normalized trajectories of the 1000 most abundant clonotypes were examined by PCA with hierarchical clustering. The CD4 or CD8 phenotype of responding clones was assigned using the separately sequenced CD4+ and CD8+ repertoires. In TCRdb, the public reads were trimmed at Q25 with fastp and aligned with MiXCR, with productive beta chains retained. Each CDR3 protein gets just one entry, which takes the most common genes and DNA from the rows behind it. TCRdb, not the original authors, processed these V and J calls. The sample includes 350,000 to 450,000 distinct CDR3 sequences, with roughly 20% observed a single time. Together, the top ten hold 7.5% to 9.5% of the sample.

This clonotype was detected a few times. Its antigen is still unknown. Nothing much larger sits one base from this clone, and base qualities are not available. This receptor was identified in an adult woman who had mild COVID-19 (a few samples of this study predate the infection). The sample titles of this study are shuffled in the database, so cell type and time point are left out; the donor was told from shared clones. Sequenced input: PBMCs or a T cell subset sorted from them (not recorded which). This receptor chain uses TRBV19 and TRBJ1-1; the D segment could be TRBD1, given 5 matching bases. The CDR3 region reads CASTITGGTNTEAFF. Here is the DNA: TGTGCCAGTACCATCACCGGGGGAACGAACACTGAAGCTTTCTTT.